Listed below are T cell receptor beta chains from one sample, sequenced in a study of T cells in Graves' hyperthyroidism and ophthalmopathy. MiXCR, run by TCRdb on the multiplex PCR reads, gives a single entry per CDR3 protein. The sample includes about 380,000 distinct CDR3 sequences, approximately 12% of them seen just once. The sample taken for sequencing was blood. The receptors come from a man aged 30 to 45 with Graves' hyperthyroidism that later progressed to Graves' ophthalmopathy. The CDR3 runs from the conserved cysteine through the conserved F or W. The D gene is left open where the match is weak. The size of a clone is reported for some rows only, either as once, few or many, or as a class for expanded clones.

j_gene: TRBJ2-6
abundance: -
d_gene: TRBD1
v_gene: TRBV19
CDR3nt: TGTGCCAGTAGTGGATATGGGGGACAGCCGGCTCTTGGGGCCAACGTCCTGACTTTC
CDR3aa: CASSGYGGQPALGANVLTF

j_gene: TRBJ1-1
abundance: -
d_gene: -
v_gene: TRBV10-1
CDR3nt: TGCGCCAGCGGTGAGGGTGCGGGAACTGAAGCTTTCTTT
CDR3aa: CASGEGAGTEAFF

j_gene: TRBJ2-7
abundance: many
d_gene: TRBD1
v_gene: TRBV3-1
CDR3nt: TGTGCCAGCAGCCTGGACAGGACGACTGGCGAGCAGTACTTC
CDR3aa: CASSLDRTTGEQYF

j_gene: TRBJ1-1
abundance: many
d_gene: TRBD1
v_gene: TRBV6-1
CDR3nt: TGTGCCAGCAGTGAAGTACAGGGGTCCGTGGGTTTCTTT
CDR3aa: CASSEVQGSVGFF

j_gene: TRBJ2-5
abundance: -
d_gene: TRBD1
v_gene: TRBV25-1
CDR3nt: TGTGCCAGCAGTGATACAGGGGGCAAAGAGACCCAGTACTTC
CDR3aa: CASSDTGGKETQYF

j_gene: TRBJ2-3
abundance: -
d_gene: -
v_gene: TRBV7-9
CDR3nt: TGTGCCGGCAGCTTAGGGTGGGGGGGCACAGATACGCAGTATTTT
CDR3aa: CAGSLGWGGTDTQYF

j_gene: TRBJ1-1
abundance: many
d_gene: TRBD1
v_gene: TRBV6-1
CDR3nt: TGTGCCAGCAGCAACGGACAGGAGAACACTGAAGCTTTCTTT
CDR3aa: CASSNGQENTEAFF

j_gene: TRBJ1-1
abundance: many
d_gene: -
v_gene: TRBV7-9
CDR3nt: TGTGCCAGCAGCTTAGGGTTCACTGAAGCTTTCTTT
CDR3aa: CASSLGFTEAFF

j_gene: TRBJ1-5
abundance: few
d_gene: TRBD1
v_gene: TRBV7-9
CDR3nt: TGTGCCAGCAGCCAACCCCCAGGGACAGGGGGCAATCAGCCCCAGCATTTT
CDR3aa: CASSQPPGTGGNQPQHF

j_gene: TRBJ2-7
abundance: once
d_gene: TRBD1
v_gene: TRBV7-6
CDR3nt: TGTGCCAGCAGCTTAGACCCCGGGACAGGGGGCATCGGGGCCTCCTACGAGCAGTACTTC
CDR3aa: CASSLDPGTGGIGASYEQYF

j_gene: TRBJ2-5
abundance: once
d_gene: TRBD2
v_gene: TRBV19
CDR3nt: TGTGCCAGTATGAAGCGGGGGCCGAAAGAGACCCAGTACTTC
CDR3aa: CASMKRGPKETQYF

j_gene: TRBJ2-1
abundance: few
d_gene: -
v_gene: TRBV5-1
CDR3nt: TGCGCCAGCAGCTCTCAAGGGAGCTCTTATGAGCAGTTCTTC
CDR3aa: CASSSQGSSYEQFF

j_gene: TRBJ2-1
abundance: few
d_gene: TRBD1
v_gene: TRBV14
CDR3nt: TGTGCCAGCAGCCAGTCGAACAGGGGCTACAATGAGCAGTTCTTC
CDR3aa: CASSQSNRGYNEQFF

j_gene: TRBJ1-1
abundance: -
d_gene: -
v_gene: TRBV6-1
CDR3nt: TGTGCCAGCAGCCCAGACAAGGGCACTGAAGCTTTCTTT
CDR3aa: CASSPDKGTEAFF

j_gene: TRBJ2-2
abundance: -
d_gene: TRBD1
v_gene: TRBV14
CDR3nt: TGTGCCAGCAGTCCAGGGGGCGCGGGGACCGGGGAGCTGTTTTTT
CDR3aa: CASSPGGAGTGELFF

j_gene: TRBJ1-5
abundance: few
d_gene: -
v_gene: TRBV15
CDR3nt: TGTGCCACCAGCGCACAGGGTATCACGCAGCCCCAGCATTTT
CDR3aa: CATSAQGITQPQHF

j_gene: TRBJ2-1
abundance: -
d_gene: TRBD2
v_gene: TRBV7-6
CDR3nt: TGTGCCAGCAGCTTGACTAGCAAGCAGTTCTTC
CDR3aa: CASSLTSKQFF

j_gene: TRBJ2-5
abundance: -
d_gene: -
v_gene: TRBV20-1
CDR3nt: TGCAGTGCTAGAGAAGTGCTCCAAGAGACCCAGCACTTC
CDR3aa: CSAREVLQETQHF

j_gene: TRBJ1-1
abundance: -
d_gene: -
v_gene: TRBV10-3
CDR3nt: TGTGCCATCAGTGTCCATCAGCTGACAGACGCTGAAGCTTTCTTT
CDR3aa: CAISVHQLTDAEAFF

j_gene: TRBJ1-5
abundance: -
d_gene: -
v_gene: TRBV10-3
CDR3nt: TGTGCCATCAGTGGTGTGGGTGATCAGCCCCAGCATTTT
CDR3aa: CAISGVGDQPQHF

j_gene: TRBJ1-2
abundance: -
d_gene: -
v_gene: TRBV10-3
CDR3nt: TGTGCCATCAGTGAGGGGGGCTACACCTTC
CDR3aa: CAISEGGYTF

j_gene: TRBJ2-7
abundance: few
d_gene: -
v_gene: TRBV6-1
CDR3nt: TGTGCCAGCACCGGGACGGGCCTAAGCTCCTACGAGCAGTACTTC
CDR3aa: CASTGTGLSSYEQYF

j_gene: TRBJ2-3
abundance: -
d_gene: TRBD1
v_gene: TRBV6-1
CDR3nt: TGTGCCAGCAGGGACAGGGGGACAGATACGCAGTATTTT
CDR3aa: CASRDRGTDTQYF

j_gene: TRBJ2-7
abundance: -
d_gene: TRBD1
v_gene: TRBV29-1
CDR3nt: TGCAGCGTTGAAAGGGGACAGGGTAACGAGCAGTACTTC
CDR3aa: CSVERGQGNEQYF

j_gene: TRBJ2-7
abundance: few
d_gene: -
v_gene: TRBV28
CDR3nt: TGTGCCAGCAGTAATCAGATCTACGAGCAGTACTTC
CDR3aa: CASSNQIYEQYF

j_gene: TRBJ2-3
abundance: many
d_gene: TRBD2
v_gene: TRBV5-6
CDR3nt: TGTGCCAGCAGCTTGGGAATTAGCGGGTTCACAGATACGCAGTATTTT
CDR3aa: CASSLGISGFTDTQYF

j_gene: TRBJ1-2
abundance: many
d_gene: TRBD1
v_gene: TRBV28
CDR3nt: TGTGCCAGCAGTCCGGGGACAGCAGACTACACCTTC
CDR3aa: CASSPGTADYTF

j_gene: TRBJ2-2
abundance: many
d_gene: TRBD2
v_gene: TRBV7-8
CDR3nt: TGTGCCAGCAGCCCGGGAGGGACGTCGACCGGGGAGCTGTTTTTT
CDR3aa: CASSPGGTSTGELFF

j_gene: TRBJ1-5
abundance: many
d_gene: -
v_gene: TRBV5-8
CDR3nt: TGTGCCAGCAGCTTGACGCAGGGTAGCAATCAGCCCCAGCATTTT
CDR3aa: CASSLTQGSNQPQHF